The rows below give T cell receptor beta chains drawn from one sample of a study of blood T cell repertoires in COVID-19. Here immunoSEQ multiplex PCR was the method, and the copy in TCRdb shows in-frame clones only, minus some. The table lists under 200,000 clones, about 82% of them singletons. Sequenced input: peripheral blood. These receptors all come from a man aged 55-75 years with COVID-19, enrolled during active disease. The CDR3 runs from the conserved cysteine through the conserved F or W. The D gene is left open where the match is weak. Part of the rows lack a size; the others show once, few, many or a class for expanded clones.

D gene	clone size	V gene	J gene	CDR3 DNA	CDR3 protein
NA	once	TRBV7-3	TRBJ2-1	TGTGCCAGCAGCTTCAGACAGAACAATGAGCAGTTCTTC	CASSFRQNNEQFF
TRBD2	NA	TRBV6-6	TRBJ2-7	TGTGCCAGCAGTCGATCTAGCGGGAGAGACGAGCAGTACTTC	CASSRSSGRDEQYF
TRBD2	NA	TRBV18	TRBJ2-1	TGTGCCAGCTCACCGAGGACTAGCGGGAGCTCCTACAATGAGCAGTTCTTC	CASSPRTSGSSYNEQFF
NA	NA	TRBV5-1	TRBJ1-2	TGCGCCAGCAATTTAGGAGAGAACTATGGCTACACCTTC	CASNLGENYGYTF
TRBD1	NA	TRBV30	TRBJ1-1	TGTGCCTGGAGAAGGGGGCCGGCGAACACTGAAGCTTTCTTT	CAWRRGPANTEAFF
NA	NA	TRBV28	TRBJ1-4	TGTGCCAGCACCGTAGGGGGGGGCTGGGAAAAACTGTTTTTT	CASTVGGGWEKLFF
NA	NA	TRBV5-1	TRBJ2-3	TGCGCCAGCAGCGGGATAGCGCGGTTGGATACGCAGTATTTT	CASSGIARLDTQYF
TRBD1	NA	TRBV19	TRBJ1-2	TGTGCCAGTAGTGGACCGGGACAGGGGAACCCCATCTATGGCTACACCTTC	CASSGPGQGNPIYGYTF
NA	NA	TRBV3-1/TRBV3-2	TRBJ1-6	TGTGCCAGCAGCTTCCCAGATTCACCCCTCCACTTT	CASSFPDSPLHF
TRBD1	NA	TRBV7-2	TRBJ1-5	TGTGCCAGCAGCTTAGGCCCCTCAGGGGGCGTTAATCAGCCCCAGCATTTT	CASSLGPSGGVNQPQHF
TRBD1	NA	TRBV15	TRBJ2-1	TGTGCCACCAGCAGAGCGTTGGGACAGGGGGACAATGAGCAGTTCTTC	CATSRALGQGDNEQFF
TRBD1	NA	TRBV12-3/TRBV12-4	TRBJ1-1	TGTGCCAGCAGTGCCTCAGGGGGCACTGAAGCTTTCTTT	CASSASGGTEAFF
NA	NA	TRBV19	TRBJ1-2	TGTGCCAGTAGTCCCCCGGGGAAGGGTGAAGATGGCTACACCTTC	CASSPPGKGEDGYTF
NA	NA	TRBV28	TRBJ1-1	TGTGCCAGCAGTCCCAGTTCCTCACAGACTGAAGCTTTCTTT	CASSPSSSQTEAFF
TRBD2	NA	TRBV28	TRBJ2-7	TGTGCCAGCAGTTTCCCCCGGCTAGCGGACTACGAGCAGTACTTC	CASSFPRLADYEQYF
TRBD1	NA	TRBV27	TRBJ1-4	TGTGCCAGCAGTCTAGGGGGCCGGAATGAAAAACTGTTTTTT	CASSLGGRNEKLFF
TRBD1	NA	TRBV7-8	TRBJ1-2	TGTGCCAGCAGCTTAGCGACAGGGATCAACTATGGCTACACCTTC	CASSLATGINYGYTF
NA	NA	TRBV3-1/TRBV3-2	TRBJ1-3	TGTGCCAGCAGACCCGACGGGAGCTCTGGAAACACCATATATTTT	CASRPDGSSGNTIYF
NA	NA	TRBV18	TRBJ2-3	TGTGCCAGCTCACCACAGAAGGGGCTGAGCACAGATACGCAGTATTTT	CASSPQKGLSTDTQYF
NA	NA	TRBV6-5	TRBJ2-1	TGTGCCAGCAGTTACGGACTTGGGCAGTTCTTC	CASSYGLGQFF
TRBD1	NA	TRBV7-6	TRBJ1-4	TGTGCCAGCCCCGGGGACAGGGCTTCAACTAATGAAAAACTGTTTTTT	CASPGDRASTNEKLFF
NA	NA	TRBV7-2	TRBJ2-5	TGTGCCAGCAGCTTAGCACAGGGAAAAGAGACCCAGTACTTC	CASSLAQGKETQYF
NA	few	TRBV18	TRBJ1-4	TGTGCCAGCTCACCACCACGGGGTAGCTATGAAAAACTGTTTTTT	CASSPPRGSYEKLFF
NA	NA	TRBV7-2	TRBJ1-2	TGTGCCAGCAGCTTAGAGTATGCGGAGGTTAGGGGCTACACCTTC	CASSLEYAEVRGYTF
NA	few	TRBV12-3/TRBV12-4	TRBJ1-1	TGTGCCAGCAGCAGGGTGGGTGAAGCTTTCTTT	CASSRVGEAFF
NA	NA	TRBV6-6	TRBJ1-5	TGTGCCAGCAGTCCCGGGGGGGCCCAGCATTTT	CASSPGGAQHF
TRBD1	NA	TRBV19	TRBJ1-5	TGTGCCAGTAGTAGGGGGACAGCTCCGTTTAATCAGCCCCAGCATTTT	CASSRGTAPFNQPQHF
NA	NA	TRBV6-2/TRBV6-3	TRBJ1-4	TGTGCCAGCAGCCAAATCGGGAGGAGTAATGAAAAACTGTTTTTT	CASSQIGRSNEKLFF
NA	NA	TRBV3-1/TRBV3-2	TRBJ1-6	TGTGCCAGCAGCCAAGATGGCGGTTATAATTCACCCCTCCACTTT	CASSQDGGYNSPLHF
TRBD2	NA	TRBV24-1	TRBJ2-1	TGTGCCACCAGTGATCCCATGTATACTAGCGGGATAGTGAATGAGCAGTTCTTC	CATSDPMYTSGIVNEQFF
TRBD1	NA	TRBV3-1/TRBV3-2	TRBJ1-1	TGTGCCAGCAGCCAAGGGAAGGGGGCGGTTGAAGCTTTCTTT	CASSQGKGAVEAFF
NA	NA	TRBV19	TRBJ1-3	TGTGCCAGTAGCCTTGGCAGGGTTTATGCTGGAAACACCATATATTTT	CASSLGRVYAGNTIYF
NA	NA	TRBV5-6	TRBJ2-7	TGTGCCAGCAGCTCCGGGACAACCGAGAGGGAGCAGTACTTC	CASSSGTTEREQYF
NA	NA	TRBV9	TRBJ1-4	TGTGCCAGCAGCGCCAGCGGCAGCCCGGATGAAAAACTGTTTTTT	CASSASGSPDEKLFF
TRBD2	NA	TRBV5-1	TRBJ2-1	TGCGCCAGCAGCCAACTGACTAGCGGGAGCTACAATGAGCAGTTCTTC	CASSQLTSGSYNEQFF
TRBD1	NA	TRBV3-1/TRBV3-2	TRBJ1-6	TGTGCCAGCAGCCAGACAGGGGAATCACCCCTCCACTTT	CASSQTGESPLHF
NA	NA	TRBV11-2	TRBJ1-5	TGTGCCAGCAGCTTAGATCTACGGCAGCCCCAGCATTTT	CASSLDLRQPQHF
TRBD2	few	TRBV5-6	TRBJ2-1	TGTGCCAGCAGCTTGCGGGGACTAGCGGACAATGAGCAGTTCTTC	CASSLRGLADNEQFF
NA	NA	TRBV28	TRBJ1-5	TGTGCCAGCAGGGTCTCGGACAGTACAAGCAATCAGCCCCAGCATTTT	CASRVSDSTSNQPQHF
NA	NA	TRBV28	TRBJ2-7	TGTGCCGCAGGACAGTCCTACGAGCAGTACTTC	CAAGQSYEQYF
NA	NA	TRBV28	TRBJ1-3	TGTGCCAGCAGAACTAGCAGTTCTGGAAACACCATATATTTT	CASRTSSSGNTIYF
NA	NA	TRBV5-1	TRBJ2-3	TGCGCCAGCAGCTTCTCTGGGGCGGTCACAGATACGCAGTATTTT	CASSFSGAVTDTQYF
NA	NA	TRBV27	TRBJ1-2	TGTGCCAGCAGGAACAGGGCTAGCTATGGCTACACCTTC	CASRNRASYGYTF
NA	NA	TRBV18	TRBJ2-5	TGTGCCAGCTCACCACCCCTTTTTGAGGAGACCCAGTACTTC	CASSPPLFEETQYF
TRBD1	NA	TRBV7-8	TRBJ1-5	TGTGCCAGCAGCTTACTGGAGACAGGGAATCAGCCCCAGCATTTT	CASSLLETGNQPQHF
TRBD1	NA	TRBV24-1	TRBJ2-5	TGTGCCACCAGTGATCTTCAGGGGGCAGGAGAGACCCAGTACTTC	CATSDLQGAGETQYF
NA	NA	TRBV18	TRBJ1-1	TGTGCCAGCTCACCAAGAGCAGGGACACCTGAAGCTTTCTTT	CASSPRAGTPEAFF
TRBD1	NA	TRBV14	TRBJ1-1	TGTGCCAGCAGCCAGTGGACAGGGTCGAACACTGAAGCTTTCTTT	CASSQWTGSNTEAFF
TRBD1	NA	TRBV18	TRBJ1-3	TGTGCCAGCTCACCCTTGAGGCCCGACAGGGGCTCTGGAAACACCATATATTTT	CASSPLRPDRGSGNTIYF
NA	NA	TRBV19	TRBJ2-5	TGTGCCAGTAGTATTATAGGCGGCCAAGAGACCCAGTACTTC	CASSIIGGQETQYF
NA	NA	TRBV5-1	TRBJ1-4	TGCGCCAGCAGCCCGGCGGAGGGAACAACTAATGAAAAACTGTTTTTT	CASSPAEGTTNEKLFF
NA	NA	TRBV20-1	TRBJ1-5	TGCAGTGCTCGTGGCACGGGGGGACTTAGAGTCGATCAGCCCCAGCATTTT	CSARGTGGLRVDQPQHF
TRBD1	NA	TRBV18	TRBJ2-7	TGTGCCAGCACGATGGGACAGGGTTACGAGCAGTACTTC	CASTMGQGYEQYF
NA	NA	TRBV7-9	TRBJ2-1	TGTGCCAGCAGCTTAAAGGGGGGGACAATCTACAATGAGCAGTTCTTC	CASSLKGGTIYNEQFF